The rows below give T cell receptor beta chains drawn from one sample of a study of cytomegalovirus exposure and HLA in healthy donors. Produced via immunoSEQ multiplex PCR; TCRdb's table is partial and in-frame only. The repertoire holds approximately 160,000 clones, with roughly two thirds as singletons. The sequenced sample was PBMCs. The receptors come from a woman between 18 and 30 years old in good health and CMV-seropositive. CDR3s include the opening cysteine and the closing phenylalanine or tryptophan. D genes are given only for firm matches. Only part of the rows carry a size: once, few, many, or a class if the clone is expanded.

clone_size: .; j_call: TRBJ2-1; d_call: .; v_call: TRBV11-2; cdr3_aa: CASSFVRQKVNEQFF; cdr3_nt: TGTGCCAGCAGCTTCGTGAGACAGAAGGTCAATGAGCAGTTCTTC
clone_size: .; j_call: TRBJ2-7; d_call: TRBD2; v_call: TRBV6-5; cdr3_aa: CASRQSGISIHEQYF; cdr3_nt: TGTGCCAGCAGACAAAGCGGGATAAGTATTCACGAGCAGTACTTC
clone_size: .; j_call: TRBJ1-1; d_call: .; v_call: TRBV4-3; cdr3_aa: CASSQEGRGRKAFF; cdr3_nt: TGCGCCAGCAGCCAAGAGGGTCGGGGGAGGAAGGCTTTCTTT
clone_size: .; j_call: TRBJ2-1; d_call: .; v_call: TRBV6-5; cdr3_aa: CASSTGGQRYNEQFF; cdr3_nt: TGTGCCAGCAGCACGGGGGGACAAAGATACAATGAGCAGTTCTTC
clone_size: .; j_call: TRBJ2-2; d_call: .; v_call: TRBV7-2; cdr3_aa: CASSLEASLWSRELFF; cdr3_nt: TGTGCCAGCAGCTTAGAGGCTAGCTTATGGTCCAGGGAGCTGTTTTTT
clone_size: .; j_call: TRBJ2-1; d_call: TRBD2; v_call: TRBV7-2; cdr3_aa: CASSLVAGIYNEQFF; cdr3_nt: TGTGCCAGCAGCTTAGTAGCGGGGATCTACAATGAGCAGTTCTTC
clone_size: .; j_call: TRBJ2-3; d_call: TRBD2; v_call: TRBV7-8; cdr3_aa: CASSLAPGGSSDTQYF; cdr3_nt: TGTGCCAGCAGCTTAGCCCCGGGGGGATCATCGGATACGCAGTATTTT
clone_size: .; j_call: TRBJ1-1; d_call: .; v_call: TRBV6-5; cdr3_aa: CASSYSFITEAFF; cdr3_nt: TGTGCCAGCAGTTACTCGTTCATCACTGAAGCTTTCTTT
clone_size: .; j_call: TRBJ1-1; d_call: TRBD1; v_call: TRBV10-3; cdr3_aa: CAITRTGLMNTEAFF; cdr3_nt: TGTGCCATCACCCGGACAGGGCTAATGAACACTGAAGCTTTCTTT
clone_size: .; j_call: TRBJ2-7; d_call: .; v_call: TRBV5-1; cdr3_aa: CASSLDSPLLSYEQYF; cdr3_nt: TGCGCCAGCAGCTTGGACAGTCCCCTTTTGTCCTACGAGCAGTACTTC
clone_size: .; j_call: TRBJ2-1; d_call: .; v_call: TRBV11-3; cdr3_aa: CASSRDLSYNEQFF; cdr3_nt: TGTGCCAGCAGCCGGGACTTGTCCTACAATGAGCAGTTCTTC
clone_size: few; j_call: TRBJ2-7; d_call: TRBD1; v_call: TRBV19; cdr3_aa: CASSATGAYEQYF; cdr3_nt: TGTGCCAGTAGTGCCACAGGGGCCTACGAGCAGTACTTC
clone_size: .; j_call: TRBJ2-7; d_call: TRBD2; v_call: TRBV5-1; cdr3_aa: CASSLALAGTTYEQYF; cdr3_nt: TGCGCCAGCAGCTTGGCGCTAGCGGGGACGACCTACGAGCAGTACTTC